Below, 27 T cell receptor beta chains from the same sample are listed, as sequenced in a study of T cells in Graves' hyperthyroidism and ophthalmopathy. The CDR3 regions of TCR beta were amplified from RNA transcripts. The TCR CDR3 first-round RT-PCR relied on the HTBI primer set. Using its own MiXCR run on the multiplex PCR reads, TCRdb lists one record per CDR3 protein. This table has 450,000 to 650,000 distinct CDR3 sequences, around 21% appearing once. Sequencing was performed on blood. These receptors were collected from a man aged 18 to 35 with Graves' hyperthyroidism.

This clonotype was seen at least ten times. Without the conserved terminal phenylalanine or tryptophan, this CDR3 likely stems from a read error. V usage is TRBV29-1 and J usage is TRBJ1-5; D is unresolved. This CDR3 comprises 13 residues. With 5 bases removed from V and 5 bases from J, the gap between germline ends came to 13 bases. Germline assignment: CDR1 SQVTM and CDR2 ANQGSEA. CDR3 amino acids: CSVSERADQPQHL. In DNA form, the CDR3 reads TGCAGCGTTTCTGAACGGGCCGATCAGCCCCAGCATCTT.

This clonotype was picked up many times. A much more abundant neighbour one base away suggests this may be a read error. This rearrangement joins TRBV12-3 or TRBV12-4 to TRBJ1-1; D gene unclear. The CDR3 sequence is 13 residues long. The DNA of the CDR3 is TGTGCAGCCGGGAGTGCCCTTAACACTGTAGCTTTCTTT. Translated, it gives CAAGSALNTVAFF.

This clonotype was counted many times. The CDR3 here is CASRPPGRHYGYTF. CDR3 in DNA: TGTGCCAGCAGACCACCGGGACGGCACTATGGCTACACCTTC. This chain links TRBV28 with TRBJ1-2, with D possibly matching TRBD1 (5 bases). With 6 bases removed from V and 3 bases from J, the gap between germline ends came to 14 bases. This CDR3 has 14 amino acids. Germline-derived CDR1 and CDR2 are MDHEN and SYDVKM.

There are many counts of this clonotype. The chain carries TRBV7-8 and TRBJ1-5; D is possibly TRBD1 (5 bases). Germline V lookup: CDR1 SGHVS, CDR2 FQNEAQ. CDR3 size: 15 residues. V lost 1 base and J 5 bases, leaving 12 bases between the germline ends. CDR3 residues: CASSLVRAGDQPQHF. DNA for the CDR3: TGTGCCAGCAGCTTAGTCAGGGCTGGGGATCAGCCCCAGCATTTT.

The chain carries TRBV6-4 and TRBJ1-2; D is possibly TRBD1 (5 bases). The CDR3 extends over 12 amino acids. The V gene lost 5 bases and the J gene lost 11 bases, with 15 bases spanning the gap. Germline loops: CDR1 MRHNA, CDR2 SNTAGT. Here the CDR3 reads CASSLRGHPYTF. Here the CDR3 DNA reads TGTGCCAGCAGTCTCCGAGGACACCCATACACCTTC.

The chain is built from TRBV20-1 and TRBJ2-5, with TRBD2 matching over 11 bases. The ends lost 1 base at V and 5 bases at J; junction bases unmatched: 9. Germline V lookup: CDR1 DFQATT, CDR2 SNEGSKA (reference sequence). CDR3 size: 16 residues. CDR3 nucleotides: TGCAGTGCTAGAGCGCCTAGCGGGGGGATCGTTGAGACCCAGTACTTC. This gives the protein CSARAPSGGIVETQYF.

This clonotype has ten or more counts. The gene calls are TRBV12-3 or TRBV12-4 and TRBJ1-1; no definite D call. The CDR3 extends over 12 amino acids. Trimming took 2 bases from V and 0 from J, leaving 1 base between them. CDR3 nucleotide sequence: TGTGCCAGCAGTTTATTGAACACTGAAGCTTTCTTT. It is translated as CASSLLNTEAFF.

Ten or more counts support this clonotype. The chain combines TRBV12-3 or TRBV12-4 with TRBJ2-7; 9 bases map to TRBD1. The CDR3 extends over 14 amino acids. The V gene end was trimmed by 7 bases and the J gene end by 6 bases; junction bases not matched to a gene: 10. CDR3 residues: CASTLDRGSSEQYF. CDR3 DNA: TGTGCCAGCACTTTGGACAGGGGCTCTTCCGAGCAGTACTTC.

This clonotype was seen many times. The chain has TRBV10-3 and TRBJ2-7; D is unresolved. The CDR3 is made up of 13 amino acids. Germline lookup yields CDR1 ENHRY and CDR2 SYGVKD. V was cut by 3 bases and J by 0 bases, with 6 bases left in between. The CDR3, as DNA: TGTGCCATCAGTGACCCGGACTCCTACGAGCAGTACTTC. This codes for CAISDPDSYEQYF.

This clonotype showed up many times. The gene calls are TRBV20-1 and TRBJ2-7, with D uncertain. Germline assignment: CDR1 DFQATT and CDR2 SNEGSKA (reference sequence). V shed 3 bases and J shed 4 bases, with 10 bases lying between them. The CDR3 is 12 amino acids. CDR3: CSARARGYEQYF. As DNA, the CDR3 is TGCAGTGCTAGGGCCCGTGGGTACGAGCAGTACTTC.

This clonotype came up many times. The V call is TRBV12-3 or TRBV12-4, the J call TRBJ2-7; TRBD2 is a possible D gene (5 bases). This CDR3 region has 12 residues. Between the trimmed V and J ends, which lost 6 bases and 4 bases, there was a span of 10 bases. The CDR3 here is CASSPEGYEQYF. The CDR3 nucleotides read TGTGCCAGCAGCCCCGAGGGTTACGAGCAGTACTTC.

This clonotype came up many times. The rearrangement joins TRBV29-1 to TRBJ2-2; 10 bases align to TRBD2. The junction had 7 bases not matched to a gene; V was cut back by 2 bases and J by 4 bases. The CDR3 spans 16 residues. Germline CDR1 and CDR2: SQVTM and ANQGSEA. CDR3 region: CSVELPSGGLTGELFF. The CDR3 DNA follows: TGCAGCGTTGAATTGCCTAGCGGGGGCCTCACCGGGGAGCTGTTTTTT.

CDR3 amino acids: CASSSPGLAGRYTGELFF. CDR3 DNA sequence: TGTGCCAGCAGTTCACCGGGACTAGCGGGGAGATACACCGGGGAGCTGTTTTTT. J is TRBJ2-2 and V is TRBV6-2 or TRBV6-3, with 13 bases that match TRBD2. V gave up 4 bases and J gave up 3 bases; unmatched junction bases: 8. The CDR3 has 18 residues. From germline, CDR1 is MNHEY and CDR2 SVGEGT.

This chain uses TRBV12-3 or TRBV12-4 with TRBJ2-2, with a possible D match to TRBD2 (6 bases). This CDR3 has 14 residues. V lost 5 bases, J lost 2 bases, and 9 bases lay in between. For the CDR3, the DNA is TGTGCCAGCAGTGAAGGGACTAACACCGGGGAGCTGTTTTTT. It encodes CASSEGTNTGELFF.

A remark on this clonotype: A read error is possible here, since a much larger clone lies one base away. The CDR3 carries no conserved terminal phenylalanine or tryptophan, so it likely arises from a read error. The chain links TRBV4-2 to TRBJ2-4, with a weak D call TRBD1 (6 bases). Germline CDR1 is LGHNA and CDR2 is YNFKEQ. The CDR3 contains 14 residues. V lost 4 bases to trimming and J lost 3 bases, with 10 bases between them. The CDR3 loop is CASSLQDSKNIQYL. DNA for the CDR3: TGTGCCAGCAGCCTTCAGGACAGCAAAAACATTCAGTACCTC.

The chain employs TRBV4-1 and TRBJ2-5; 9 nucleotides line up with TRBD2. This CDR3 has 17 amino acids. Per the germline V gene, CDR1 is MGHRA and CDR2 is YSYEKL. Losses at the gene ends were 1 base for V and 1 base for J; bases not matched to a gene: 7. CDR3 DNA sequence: TGCGCCAGCAGCCAAGTATGGCGGGGGGGATTCCAAGAGACCCAGTACTTC. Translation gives CASSQVWRGGFQETQYF.

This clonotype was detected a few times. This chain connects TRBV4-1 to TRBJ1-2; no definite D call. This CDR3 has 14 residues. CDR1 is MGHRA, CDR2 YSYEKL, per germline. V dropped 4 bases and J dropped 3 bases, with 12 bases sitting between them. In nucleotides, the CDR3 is TGCGCCAGCAGCCTCGGGTCATTCTACTATGGCTACACCTTC. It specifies CASSLGSFYYGYTF.

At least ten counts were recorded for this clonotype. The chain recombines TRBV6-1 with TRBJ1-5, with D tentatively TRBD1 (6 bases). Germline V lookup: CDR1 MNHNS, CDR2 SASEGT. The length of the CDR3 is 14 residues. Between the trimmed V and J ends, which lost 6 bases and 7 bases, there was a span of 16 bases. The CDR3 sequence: CASRGQGIFQPQHF. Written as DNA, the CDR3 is TGTGCCAGCAGGGGTCAGGGGATCTTCCAGCCCCAGCATTTT.

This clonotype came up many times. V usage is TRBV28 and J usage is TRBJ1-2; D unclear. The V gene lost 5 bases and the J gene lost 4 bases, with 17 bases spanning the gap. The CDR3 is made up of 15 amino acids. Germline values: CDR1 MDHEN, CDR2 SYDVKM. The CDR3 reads CASSTHSGTSYGYTF. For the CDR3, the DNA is TGTGCCAGCAGTACACACAGCGGAACCTCCTATGGCTACACCTTC.

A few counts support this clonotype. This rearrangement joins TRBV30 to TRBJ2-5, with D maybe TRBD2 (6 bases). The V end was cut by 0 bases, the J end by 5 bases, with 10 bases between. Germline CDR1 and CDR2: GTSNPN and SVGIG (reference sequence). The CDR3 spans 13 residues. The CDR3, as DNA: TGTGCCTGGAGTGTAGGAGGGGACGAGACCCAGTACTTC. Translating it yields CAWSVGGDETQYF. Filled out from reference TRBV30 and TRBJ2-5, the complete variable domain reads SQTIHQWPATLVQPVGSPLSLECTVEGTSNPNLYWYRQAAGRGLQLLFYSVGIGQISSEVPQNLSASRPQDRQFILSSKKLLLSDSGFYLCAWSVGGDETQYFGPGTRLLVL.

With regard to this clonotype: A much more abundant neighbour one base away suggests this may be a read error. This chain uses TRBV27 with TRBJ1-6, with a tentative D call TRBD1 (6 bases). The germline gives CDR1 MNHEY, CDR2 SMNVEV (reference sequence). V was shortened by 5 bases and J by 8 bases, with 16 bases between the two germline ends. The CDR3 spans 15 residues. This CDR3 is CASSTRQDLDSPLHF. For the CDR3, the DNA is TGTGCCAGCAGTACCCGACAGGACTTAGATTCACCCCTCCACTTT.

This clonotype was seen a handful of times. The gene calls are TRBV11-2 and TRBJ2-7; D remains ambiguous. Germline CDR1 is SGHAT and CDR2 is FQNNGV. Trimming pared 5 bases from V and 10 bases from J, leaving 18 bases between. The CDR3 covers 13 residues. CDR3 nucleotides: TGTGCCAGCAGCAGTAATCCGCCGACTCCTCAGTACTTC. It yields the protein CASSSNPPTPQYF. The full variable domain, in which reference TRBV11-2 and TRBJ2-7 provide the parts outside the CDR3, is EAGVAQSPRYKIIEKRQSVAFWCNPISGHATLYWYQQILGQGPKLLIQFQNNGVVDDSQLPKDRFSAERLKGVDSTLKIQPAKLEDSAVYLCASSSNPPTPQYFGPGTRLTVT.

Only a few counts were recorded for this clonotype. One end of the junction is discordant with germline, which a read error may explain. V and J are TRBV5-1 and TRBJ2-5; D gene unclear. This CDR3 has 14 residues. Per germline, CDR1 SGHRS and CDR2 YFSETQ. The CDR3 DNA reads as TGCGCCAGCAGCTCTCAGAATGTTGAAGAGACCAAGTACTTC. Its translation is CASSSQNVEETKYF.

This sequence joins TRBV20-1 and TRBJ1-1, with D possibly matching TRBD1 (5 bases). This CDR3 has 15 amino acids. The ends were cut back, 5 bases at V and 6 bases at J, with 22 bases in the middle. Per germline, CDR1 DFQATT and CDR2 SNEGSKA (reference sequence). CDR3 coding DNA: TGCAGTGCTGAGGGACCTAACAGTGGGACCGCTGAAGCTTTCTTT. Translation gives CSAEGPNSGTAEAFF.

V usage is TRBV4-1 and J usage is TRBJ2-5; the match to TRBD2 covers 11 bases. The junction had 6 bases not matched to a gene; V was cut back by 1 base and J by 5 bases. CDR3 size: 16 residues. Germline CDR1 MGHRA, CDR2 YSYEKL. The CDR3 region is CASSQGLAGIGETQYF. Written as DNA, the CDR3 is TGCGCCAGCAGCCAAGGACTAGCGGGAATCGGCGAGACCCAGTACTTC.

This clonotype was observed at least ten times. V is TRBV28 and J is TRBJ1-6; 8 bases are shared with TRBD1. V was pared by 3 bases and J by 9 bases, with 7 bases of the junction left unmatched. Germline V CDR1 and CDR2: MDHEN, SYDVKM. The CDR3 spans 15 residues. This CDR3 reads CASSLDREVGSPLHF. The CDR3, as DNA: TGTGCCAGCAGTTTGGACAGGGAAGTAGGTTCACCCCTCCACTTT.

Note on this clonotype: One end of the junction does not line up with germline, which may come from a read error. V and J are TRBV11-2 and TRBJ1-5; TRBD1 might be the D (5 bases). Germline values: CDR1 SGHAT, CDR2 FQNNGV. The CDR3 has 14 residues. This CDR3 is CAISLTDSDQPQHF. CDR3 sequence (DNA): TGTGCCATCAGCCTGACAGATAGCGATCAGCCCCAGCATTTT.